This record covers a single TCR beta chain. Generated by immunoSEQ multiplex PCR, the TCRdb table keeps only in-frame clones and is missing some. The profile shows about 14,000 clones, roughly 90% of them singletons. This entry is derived from a study of chemoradiotherapy in HPV16-positive cancers. For the study at large: Candidate HPV-specific clones and shared TCR motifs came from a couple of HPV16-positive patients.

This CDR3 has 16 amino acids. Sequenced material: blood, taken from a patient who underwent chemoradiotherapy. The receptor's source is a human donor with HPV-associated anogenital cancer. The rearrangement joins TRBV21-1 to TRBJ2-3; the table's D gene call, TRBD1, was not cross checked with the DNA. TRBV21-1 is a pseudogene. The CDR3 here is CASSRRQGRGTDTQYF. In nucleotides, the CDR3 is TGTGCCAGCAGTCGTCGACAGGGGAGAGGTACAGATACGCAGTATTTT.